The clone carrying this T cell receptor (beta chain) turned up a few times. This specimen comes from a study of early T cells in non-severe SARS-CoV-2 infection. Study in general: The sequenced material was bulk RNA from unsorted whole blood, and its chains were unpaired.

Attachment of unique molecular identifiers was made to individual cDNA molecules. A single record per CDR3 protein comes from TCRdb applying MiXCR to the 5' RACE reads. The repertoire holds 85,000 to 100,000 distinct CDR3 sequences, with 16% as singletons. This sample comprised whole blood, obtained at baseline. This receptor was obtained from an adult who was a healthcare worker with PCR-confirmed SARS-CoV-2 infection or an uninfected control (not recorded which).

The CDR3 DNA is TGTGCCAGCAGTCCCTTCCGGGACAGGGGGGCCCAAGAGACCCAGTACTTC. Amino acid sequence: CASSPFRDRGAQETQYF. The chain joins TRBV28 to TRBJ2-5; 11 bases are a match to TRBD1. V lost 5 bases to trimming and J lost 1 base; unmatched junction nucleotides: 9. This CDR3 is 17 amino acids long. CDR1 MDHEN and CDR2 SYDVKM come from the germline V gene.